The 13 T cell receptor beta chains listed next were all sequenced from one sample in a study of OX40 agonist ivuxolimab in advanced cancers. TCRdb keeps only in-frame clones here, not all; method: immunoSEQ multiplex PCR. The profile shows 45,000 to 50,000 clones, 88% of them singletons. Sequencing was performed on CD4+ or CD8+ T cells sorted from blood, taken in a trial of the OX40 agonist ivuxolimab. These receptors all stem from an adult with an advanced solid tumor such as melanoma, head and neck, liver or kidney cancer.

V is TRBV19 and J is TRBJ2-1, with a weak D call TRBD2 (6 bases). Germline V gives CDR1 LNHDA, CDR2 SQIVND (reference sequence). V dropped 1 base and J dropped 5 bases, with 12 bases sitting between them. The CDR3 totals 15 residues. The CDR3 nucleotides read TGTGCCAGTAGTATAGGGGGTAGCGGCCACAATGAGCAGTTCTTC. Its translation: CASSIGGSGHNEQFF.

CDR3 amino acids: CAIGTGSFEKLFF. CDR3 nucleotides: TGTGCCATCGGAACAGGGTCATTTGAAAAACTGTTTTTT. This chain links TRBV10-3 with TRBJ1-4; tentative D call: TRBD1 (6 bases). The V gene's germline CDR1 is ENHRY and CDR2 SYGVKD. CDR3 length equals 13 residues. The germline V and J ends were trimmed by 8 bases and 7 bases, with 14 bases remaining between them.

The gene calls are TRBV2 and TRBJ1-2, with 8 bases fitting TRBD1. CDR3 size: 15 residues. V was clipped by 3 bases and J by 7 bases; unmatched bases: 10. Looked up from germline, CDR1 is SNHLY and CDR2 is FYNNEI. CDR3: CASSEDGRGRGGYTF. DNA for the CDR3: TGTGCCAGCAGTGAGGACGGCAGGGGGCGAGGTGGCTACACCTTC.

The J gene is TRBJ2-7, the V gene TRBV7-6; D call uncertain. The CDR3 spans 15 residues. Germline CDR1 reads SGHVS; CDR2 reads FNYEAQ. V was trimmed by 5 bases and J by 7 bases, leaving 21 bases between them. CDR3 nucleotide sequence: TGTGCCAGCAGCCCCCAGCTAGGCTCCTTGGGGGAGCAGTACTTC. It is translated as CASSPQLGSLGEQYF.

The chain combines TRBV5-1 with TRBJ2-3; possible D gene TRBD2, 5 bases. Germline CDR1 and CDR2: SGHRS and YFSETQ. The CDR3 has 14 residues. Between the trimmed V and J ends, which lost 0 bases and 6 bases, there was a span of 11 bases. The CDR3 reads CASSLVGWRDTQYF. CDR3 nucleotide sequence: TGCGCCAGCAGCTTGGTTGGCTGGAGGGATACGCAGTATTTT.

The chain has TRBV5-6 and TRBJ1-1; D is unclear. The V end lost 7 bases, the J end lost 1 base, and 8 bases lay between the germline ends. Germline CDR1 is SGHDT and CDR2 is YYEEEE. There are 12 residues in the CDR3. CDR3 protein: CASSPSNTEAFF. CDR3 DNA: TGTGCCAGCTCCCCGTCGAACACTGAAGCTTTCTTT.

The chain employs TRBV19 and TRBJ2-5; D unclear. This CDR3 has 13 amino acids. V lost 7 bases and J 5 bases, leaving 14 bases between the germline ends. Germline V gene data show CDR1 as LNHDA and CDR2 as SQIVND (reference sequence). This chain's CDR3 is CASKSKNGETQYF. The CDR3 nucleotides read TGTGCCAGTAAAAGCAAGAACGGGGAGACCCAGTACTTC.

V gene TRBV19 combines with J gene TRBJ2-1; the D gene is possibly TRBD2 (6 bases). V was clipped by 3 bases and J by 7 bases, with 16 bases between them. CDR1 is LNHDA and CDR2 is SQIVND in the germline V gene (reference sequence). This CDR3 is 15 amino acids long. CDR3 region: CASSIVGSYGNEQFF. The CDR3 nucleotides are TGTGCCAGTAGTATTGTCGGGAGTTACGGGAATGAGCAGTTCTTC.

J is TRBJ1-5 and V is TRBV9, with D hard to call. Germline CDR1 reads SGDLS; CDR2 reads YYNGEE. CDR3 size: 14 residues. V was pared by 1 base and J by 4 bases, with 9 bases between. The CDR3 sequence: CASSVLPENQPQHF. The CDR3 bases are TGTGCCAGCAGCGTACTGCCAGAGAATCAGCCCCAGCATTTT. Full variable domain (rest looked up from reference TRBV9 and TRBJ1-5): DSGVTQTPKHLITATGQRVTLRCSPRSGDLSVYWYQQSLDQGLQFLIQYYNGEERAKGNILERFSAQQFPDLHSELNLSSLELGDSALYFCASSVLPENQPQHFGDGTRLSIL.

J is TRBJ1-1 and V is TRBV14, with 7 bases fitting TRBD1. The junction had 7 bases not matched to a gene; V was cut back by 1 base and J by 8 bases. Germline V gene data show CDR1 as SGHDN and CDR2 as FVKESK. The CDR3 length is 14 residues. The CDR3 sequence is CASSQVGRGREAFF. As DNA, the CDR3 is TGTGCCAGCAGCCAAGTTGGTAGGGGGCGAGAAGCTTTCTTT.

As to this clone: A junction end diverges from the germline sequence, so it may reflect a read error. This chain uses TRBV5-3 with TRBJ1-1; D uncertain. TRBV5-3 is an ORF for which the function is uncertain. The CDR3 has 11 residues. The CDR3 DNA sequence: TGTGCCAGAAGCTTGAAAGAACTGGGAGGATTT. It is translated as CARSLKELGGF.

This clone has a single count. The CDR3 region has the DNA TGTGCCAGCAGCTTTCCGGACAGATCCTATGGCTACACCTTC. Amino acid sequence: CASSFPDRSYGYTF. This rearrangement joins TRBV7-3 to TRBJ1-2, with D possibly being TRBD1 (6 bases). The germline V and J ends were trimmed by 3 bases and 4 bases, with 12 bases remaining between them. Germline V gene lookup returns CDR1 SGHTA and CDR2 FQGTGA. The CDR3 sequence is 14 residues long.

This clone was observed once. CDR3 coding DNA: TGCGCCAGCAGCCAAGGGGACAGGTCCCACGAGCAGTACTTC. Translating gives CASSQGDRSHEQYF. This sequence joins TRBV4-1 and TRBJ2-7; 8 bases match TRBD1. The CDR3 contains 14 residues. In germline, CDR1 is MGHRA, CDR2 YSYEKL. The junction had 4 bases not matched to a gene; V was cut back by 1 base and J by 5 bases.